Listed below are T cell receptor beta chains from one sample, sequenced in a study of cytomegalovirus exposure and HLA in healthy donors. Here immunoSEQ multiplex PCR was the method, and the copy in TCRdb shows in-frame clones only, minus some. This sample's table reports 60,000 to 85,000 clones. Sequenced input: PBMCs. Receptors originate from a man aged 45-60 years in good health and CMV-seropositive. Each CDR3 is given with its conserved first and last residue. D genes are given only for firm matches.

TRBJ1-2	12	TRBV5-1	-	CASSPDNYGYTF	TGCGCCAGCAGCCCAGATAACTATGGCTACACCTTC
TRBJ2-3	15	TRBV5-1	TRBD2	CASSLVGGGSDTQYF	TGCGCCAGCAGCTTGGTTGGGGGGGGATCAGATACGCAGTATTTT
TRBJ2-7	13	TRBV5-1	-	CASSLEGEGEQYF	TGCGCCAGCAGCTTAGAAGGGGAAGGCGAGCAGTACTTC
TRBJ2-5	15	TRBV4-1	TRBD2	CASSREGLAGETQYF	TGCGCCAGCAGCCGGGAGGGACTAGCGGGAGAGACCCAGTACTTC
TRBJ2-5	16	TRBV5-1	TRBD2	CASSLYRGGAGETQYF	TGCGCCAGCAGCTTGTATCGCGGGGGGGCCGGAGAGACCCAGTACTTC
TRBJ2-2	15	TRBV4-1	-	CASSQEGGNTGELFF	TGCGCCAGCAGCCAAGAGGGGGGGAACACCGGGGAGCTGTTTTTT
TRBJ1-1	11	TRBV11-2	-	CASRLTQGAFF	TGTGCCAGCAGATTAACACAGGGAGCTTTCTTT
TRBJ1-2	13	TRBV6-6	TRBD1	CASSPTGGNGYTF	TGTGCCAGCAGTCCGACAGGGGGGAATGGCTACACCTTC
TRBJ1-4	15	TRBV2	TRBD1	CASTPRTGADEKLFF	TGTGCCAGCACTCCAAGGACAGGGGCGGATGAAAAACTGTTTTTT
TRBJ2-2	15	TRBV19	-	CASSIGLGGAGELFF	TGTGCCAGTAGTATCGGCCTAGGCGGGGCGGGGGAGCTGTTTTTT
TRBJ1-1	13	TRBV6-1	-	CASSRSENTEAFF	TGTGCCAGCAGTCGGAGTGAGAACACTGAAGCTTTCTTT
TRBJ2-2	15	TRBV5-4	TRBD1	CASSRDRESAGELFF	TGTGCCAGCAGCCGGGACAGGGAAAGCGCCGGGGAGCTGTTTTTT
TRBJ2-2	17	TRBV4-1	-	CASSPAPRAGGTGELFF	TGCGCCAGCAGCCCCGCACCGAGGGCCGGCGGCACCGGGGAGCTGTTTTTT
TRBJ2-7	16	TRBV5-1	TRBD2	CATRTSGSSSSYEQYF	TGCGCCACCCGGACTAGCGGGAGTTCAAGCTCCTACGAGCAGTACTTC
TRBJ1-2	14	TRBV5-1	TRBD1	CASSSGQGAYGYTF	TGCGCCAGCAGCTCGGGACAGGGGGCCTATGGCTACACCTTC
TRBJ2-3	18	TRBV23-1	-	CASSQSWEAGVSTDTQYF	TGCGCCAGCAGTCAATCGTGGGAAGCAGGGGTTAGCACAGATACGCAGTATTTT